The clone carrying this T cell receptor beta chain was observed once. This record comes from a study of blood T cell repertoires in COVID-19. Whole-study context: Researchers got acute and convalescent COVID-19 samples from the United States, Italy and Spain. From T cells, B-cell-depleted T cells, or PBMCs came the material, which was cDNA or gDNA.

Per the authors' pipeline: Reference gene primer amplification in the assay estimated nucleated cell counts. Only in-frame clones appear in the TCRdb table, and some are missing; sequencing was by immunoSEQ multiplex PCR. That table is the source of V, J and clone size, and D and trimming were worked out from the DNA. The sample carries around 77,000 clones, approximately 89% recorded once. This clonotype was obtained from a woman aged 60-75 years with active COVID-19. Sequencing used peripheral blood.

The CDR3 region is CASSPSRNEQFF. In DNA, the CDR3 is TGTGCCAGCAGCCCCTCCCGTAATGAGCAGTTCTTC. The chain has TRBV11-2 and TRBJ2-1; D is uncertain. CDR3 size: 12 residues. CDR1 SGHAT and CDR2 FQNNGV come from the germline V gene. Trimming took off 5 bases at V and 7 bases at J, with 9 bases between the two ends.